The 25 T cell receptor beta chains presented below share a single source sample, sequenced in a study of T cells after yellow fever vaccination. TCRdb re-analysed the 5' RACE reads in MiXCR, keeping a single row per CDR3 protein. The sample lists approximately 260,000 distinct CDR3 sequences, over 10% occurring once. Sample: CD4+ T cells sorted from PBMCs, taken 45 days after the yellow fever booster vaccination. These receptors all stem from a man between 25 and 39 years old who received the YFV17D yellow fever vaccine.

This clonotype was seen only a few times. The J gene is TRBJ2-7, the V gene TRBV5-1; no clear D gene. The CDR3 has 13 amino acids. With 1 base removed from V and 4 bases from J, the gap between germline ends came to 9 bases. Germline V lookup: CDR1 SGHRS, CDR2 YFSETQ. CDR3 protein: CASSLNFGYEQYF. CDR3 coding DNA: TGCGCCAGCAGCTTGAACTTCGGGTACGAGCAGTACTTC.

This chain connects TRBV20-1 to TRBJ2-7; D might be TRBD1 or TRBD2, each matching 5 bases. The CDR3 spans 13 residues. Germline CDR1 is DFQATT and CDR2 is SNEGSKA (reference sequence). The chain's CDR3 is CSFPGTATYEQYF. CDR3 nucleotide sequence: TGCAGCTTCCCCGGGACGGCCACCTACGAGCAGTACTTC.

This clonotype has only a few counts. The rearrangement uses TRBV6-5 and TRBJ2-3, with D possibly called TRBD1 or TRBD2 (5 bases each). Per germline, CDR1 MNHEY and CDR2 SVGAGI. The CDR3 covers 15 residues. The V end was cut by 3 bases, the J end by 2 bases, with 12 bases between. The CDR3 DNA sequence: TGTGCCAGCAGTTATGAGGGACCTGACACAGATACGCAGTATTTT. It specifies CASSYEGPDTDTQYF.

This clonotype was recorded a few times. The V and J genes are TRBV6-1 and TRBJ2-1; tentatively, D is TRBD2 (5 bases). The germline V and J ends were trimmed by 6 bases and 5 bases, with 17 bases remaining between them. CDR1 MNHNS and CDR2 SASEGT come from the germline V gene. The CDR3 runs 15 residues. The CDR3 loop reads CASSPALRRDNEQFF. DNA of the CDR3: TGTGCCAGCAGCCCCGCCCTCAGGCGGGACAATGAGCAGTTCTTC.

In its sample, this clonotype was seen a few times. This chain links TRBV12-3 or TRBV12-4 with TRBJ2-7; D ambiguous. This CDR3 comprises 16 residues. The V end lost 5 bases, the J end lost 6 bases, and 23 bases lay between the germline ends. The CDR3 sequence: CASSREPLWSEFEQYF. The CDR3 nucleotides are TGTGCCAGCAGTCGTGAACCCCTTTGGAGCGAGTTCGAGCAGTACTTC.

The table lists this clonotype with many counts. The CDR3 loop reads CASSPVSGSGRNEQYF. In nucleotides, the CDR3 is TGTGCCAGCAGTCCCGTAAGCGGGAGCGGGAGGAACGAGCAGTACTTC. The V gene is TRBV12-3 or TRBV12-4, the J gene TRBJ2-7, with TRBD2 identical over 9 bases. V dropped 5 bases and J dropped 5; count of bases not matched to a gene: 13. The CDR3 totals 16 residues.

The CDR3 bases are TGTGCCACCAGCGCCCCGACAGGGGCGATCGGGGAGCTGTTTTTT. It translates to CATSAPTGAIGELFF. This chain connects TRBV24-1 to TRBJ2-2; 8 nucleotides line up with TRBD1. CDR1 KGHDR and CDR2 SFDVKD come from the germline V gene. After removal of 7 bases from V and 7 bases from J, the junction contained 10 bases not matched to a gene. The CDR3 is made up of 15 amino acids.

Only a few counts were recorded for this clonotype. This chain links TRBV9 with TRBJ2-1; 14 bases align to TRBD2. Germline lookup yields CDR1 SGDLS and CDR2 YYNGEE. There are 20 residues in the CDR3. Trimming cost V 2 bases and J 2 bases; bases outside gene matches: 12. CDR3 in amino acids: CASSVASTGTSGGTYNEQFF. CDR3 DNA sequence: TGTGCCAGCAGCGTGGCAAGCACCGGGACTAGCGGGGGAACCTACAATGAGCAGTTCTTC.

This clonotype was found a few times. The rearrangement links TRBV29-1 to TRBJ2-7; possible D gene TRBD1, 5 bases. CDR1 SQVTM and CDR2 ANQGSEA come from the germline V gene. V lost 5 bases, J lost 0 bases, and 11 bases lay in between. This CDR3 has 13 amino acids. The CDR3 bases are TGCAGCGTTAGACAGTCGAGCTCCTACGAGCAGTACTTC. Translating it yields CSVRQSSSYEQYF.

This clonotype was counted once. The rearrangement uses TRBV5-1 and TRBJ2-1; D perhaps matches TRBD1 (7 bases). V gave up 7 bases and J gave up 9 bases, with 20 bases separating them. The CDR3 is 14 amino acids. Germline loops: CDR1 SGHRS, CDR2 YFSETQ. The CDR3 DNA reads TGCGCCAGCGGCGGACAGGAGGGCATTGGTGAGCAGTTCTTC. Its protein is CASGGQEGIGEQFF.

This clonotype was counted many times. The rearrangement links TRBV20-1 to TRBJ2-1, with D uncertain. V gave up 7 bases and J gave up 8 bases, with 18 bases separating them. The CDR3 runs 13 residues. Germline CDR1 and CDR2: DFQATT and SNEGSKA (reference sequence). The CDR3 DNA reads TGCAGTGTCCCAGCTCACTATAGGGATGAGCAGTTCTTC. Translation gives CSVPAHYRDEQFF.

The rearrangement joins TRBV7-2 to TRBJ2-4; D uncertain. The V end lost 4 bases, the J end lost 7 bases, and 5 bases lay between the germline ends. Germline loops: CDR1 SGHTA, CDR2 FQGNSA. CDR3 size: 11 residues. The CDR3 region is CASSSDNIQYF. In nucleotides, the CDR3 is TGTGCCAGCAGCTCGGACAACATTCAGTACTTC.

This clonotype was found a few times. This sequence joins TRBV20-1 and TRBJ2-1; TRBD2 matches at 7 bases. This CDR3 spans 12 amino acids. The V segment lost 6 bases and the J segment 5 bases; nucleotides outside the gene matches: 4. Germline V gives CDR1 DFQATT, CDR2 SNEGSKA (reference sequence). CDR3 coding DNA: TGCAGTGCCCGGGAGGTCAACAATGAGCAGTTCTTC. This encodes CSAREVNNEQFF.

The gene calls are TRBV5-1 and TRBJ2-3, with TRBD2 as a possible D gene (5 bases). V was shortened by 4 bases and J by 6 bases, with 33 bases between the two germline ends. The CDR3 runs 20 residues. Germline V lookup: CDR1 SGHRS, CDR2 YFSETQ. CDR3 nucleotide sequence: TGCGCCAGCAGCACGGCAAGGCCCGATACGCAGTATCAGCGGCCCGATACGCAGTATTTT. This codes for CASSTARPDTQYQRPDTQYF.

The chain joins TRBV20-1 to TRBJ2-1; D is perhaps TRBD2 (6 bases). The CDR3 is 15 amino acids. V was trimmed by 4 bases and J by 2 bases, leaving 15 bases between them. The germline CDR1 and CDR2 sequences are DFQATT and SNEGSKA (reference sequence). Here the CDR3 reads CSAKGGTDTYNEQFF. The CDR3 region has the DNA TGCAGTGCTAAGGGCGGGACCGATACCTACAATGAGCAGTTCTTC.

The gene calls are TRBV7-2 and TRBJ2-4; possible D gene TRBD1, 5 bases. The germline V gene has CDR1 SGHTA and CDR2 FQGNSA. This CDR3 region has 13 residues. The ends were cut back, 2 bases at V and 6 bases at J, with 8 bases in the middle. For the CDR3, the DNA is TGTGCCAGCAGCTTACAGGGCCTAAACATTCAGTACTTC. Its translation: CASSLQGLNIQYF.

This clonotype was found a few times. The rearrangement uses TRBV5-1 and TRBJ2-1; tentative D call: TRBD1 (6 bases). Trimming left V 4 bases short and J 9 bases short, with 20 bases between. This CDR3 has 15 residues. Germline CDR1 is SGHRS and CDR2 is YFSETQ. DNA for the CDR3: TGCGCCAGCAGCGGCACCCCAGTCAGGACAGCTGAGCAGTTCTTC. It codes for CASSGTPVRTAEQFF.

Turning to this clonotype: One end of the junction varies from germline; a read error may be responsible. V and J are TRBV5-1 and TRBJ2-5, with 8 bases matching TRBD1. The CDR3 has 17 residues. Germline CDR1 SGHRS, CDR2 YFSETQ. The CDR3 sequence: CAISLAGGAMGQETQYF. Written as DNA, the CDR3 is TGCGCCATCAGCTTGGCAGGGGGCGCGATGGGACAAGAGACCCAGTACTTC.

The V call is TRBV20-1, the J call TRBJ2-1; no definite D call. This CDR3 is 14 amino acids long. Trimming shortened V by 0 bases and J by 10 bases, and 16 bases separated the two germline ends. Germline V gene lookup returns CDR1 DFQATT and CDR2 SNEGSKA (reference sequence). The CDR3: CSAREVFELGEQFF. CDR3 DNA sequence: TGCAGTGCTAGAGAAGTATTCGAGCTTGGGGAGCAGTTCTTC.

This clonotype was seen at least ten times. CDR3 region: CASSASGGDGELFF. The CDR3 DNA follows: TGCGCCAGCAGCGCCAGCGGGGGCGACGGGGAGCTGTTTTTT. V gene TRBV5-1 combines with J gene TRBJ2-2, with 8 bases fitting TRBD2. With V trimmed by 4 bases and J by 7 bases, 6 bases remained unmatched. The CDR3 is 14 residues long. Germline-derived CDR1 and CDR2 are SGHRS and YFSETQ. The variable domain in full, completed from reference TRBV5-1 and TRBJ2-2, reads KAGVTQTPRYLIKTRGQQVTLSCSPISGHRSVSWYQQTPGQGLQFLFEYFSETQRNKGNFPGRFSGRQFSNSRSEMNVSTLELGDSALYLCASSASGGDGELFFGEGSRLTVL.

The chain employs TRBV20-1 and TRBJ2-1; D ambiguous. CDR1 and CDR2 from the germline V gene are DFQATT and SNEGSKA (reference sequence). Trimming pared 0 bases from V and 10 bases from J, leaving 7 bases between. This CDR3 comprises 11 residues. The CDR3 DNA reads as TGCAGTGCTAGAGATCTTGTGGAGCAGTTCTTC. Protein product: CSARDLVEQFF.

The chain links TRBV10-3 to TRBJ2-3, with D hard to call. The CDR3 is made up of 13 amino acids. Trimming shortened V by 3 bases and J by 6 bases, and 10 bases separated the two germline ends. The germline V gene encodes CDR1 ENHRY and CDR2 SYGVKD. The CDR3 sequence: CAISDRFPDTQYF. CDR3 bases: TGTGCCATCAGTGACAGATTCCCCGATACGCAGTATTTT.

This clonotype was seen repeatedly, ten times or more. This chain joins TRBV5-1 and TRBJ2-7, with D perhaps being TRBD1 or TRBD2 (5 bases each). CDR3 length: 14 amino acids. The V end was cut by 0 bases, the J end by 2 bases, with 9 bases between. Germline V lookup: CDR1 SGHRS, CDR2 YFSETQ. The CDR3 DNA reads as TGCGCCAGCAGCTTGGGGGACCATGCCTACGAGCAGTACTTC. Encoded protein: CASSLGDHAYEQYF.

The CDR3 spells CASGAGLAGPDTQYF. CDR3 in DNA: TGTGCCAGCGGAGCGGGGCTAGCGGGGCCAGATACGCAGTATTTT. V is TRBV3-1 and J is TRBJ2-3; 9 nucleotides agree with TRBD2. Germline CDR1 reads LGHDT; CDR2 reads YNNKEL (reference sequence). After removal of 8 bases from V and 4 bases from J, the junction contained 10 bases not matched to a gene. CDR3 length: 15 residues.

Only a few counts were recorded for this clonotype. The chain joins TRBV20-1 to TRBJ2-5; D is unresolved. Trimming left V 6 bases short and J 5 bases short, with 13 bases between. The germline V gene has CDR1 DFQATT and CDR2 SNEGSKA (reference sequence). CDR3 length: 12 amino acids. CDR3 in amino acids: CSARTVAETQYF. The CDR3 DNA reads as TGCAGTGCCAGAACGGTTGCGGAGACCCAGTACTTC.